The clone carrying this T cell receptor (beta chain) was recorded a few times. This entry comes from a study of T-cell memory formation after mild COVID-19. The CDR3 has 15 amino acids. V gave up 5 bases and J gave up 3 bases; unmatched junction bases: 9. CDR1 is SGHTA, CDR2 FQGNSA, per germline. TCRdb used MiXCR to reprocess the 5' RACE reads, holding one entry per CDR3 protein. The profile shows a few hundred thousand distinct CDR3 sequences, 8.5% to 9.5% of them singletons. The chain links TRBV7-2 to TRBJ1-2, with TRBD1 identical over 7 bases. The sequencing sample was made of PBMCs or a T cell subset sorted from them (not recorded which). The clonotype was recovered from a man aged 18-30 years who had mild COVID-19 (a few samples of this study predate the infection). Cell type and time point are not known. The CDR3 here is CASSHVDRAHYGYTF. The CDR3 nucleotides are TGTGCCAGCAGCCACGTTGACAGGGCCCACTATGGCTACACCTTC.